This is a list of T cell receptor beta chains from one sample in a study of vaccination and CD4 T cells after COVID-19. Their antigens are not known. TCRdb re-called the PCR reads with MiXCR, one entry per CDR3 protein. The sample comprises fewer than 15,000 distinct CDR3 sequences, about three fifths of which are singletons, and roughly 12% rests with the top ten. Material for sequencing was CD4+ T cells from blood, cultured in vitro. The receptors come from a human donor who had recovered from COVID-19. The CDR3 runs from the conserved cysteine through the conserved F or W. D genes are given only for firm matches. Only some rows state a clone size, as once, few, many or a class for expanded clones.

v_call	j_call	d_call	clone_size	cdr3_aa	cdr3_nt
TRBV5-1	TRBJ2-5	NA	NA	CASSRAGQETQYF	TGCGCCAGCAGTAGGGCGGGGCAGGAGACCCAGTACTTC
TRBV7-9	TRBJ2-7	NA	NA	CASSPSQGLREQYF	TGTGCCAGCAGCCCATCACAGGGTCTTCGGGAGCAGTACTTC
TRBV6-5	TRBJ2-2	TRBD2	NA	CASSSPRGGGPGELFF	TGTGCCAGCAGTTCCCCCCGCGGGGGAGGCCCCGGGGAGCTGTTTTTT
TRBV15	TRBJ1-1	NA	NA	CATSRARRDDTEAFF	TGTGCCACCAGCAGAGCACGGCGGGACGACACTGAAGCTTTCTTT
TRBV12-3/TRBV12-4	TRBJ2-4	TRBD2	NA	CASSLGGGIQYF	TGTGCCAGCAGTTTAGGGGGGGGCATTCAGTACTTC
TRBV24-1	TRBJ1-5	NA	few	CATNAARDQPQHF	TGTGCCACCAACGCTGCAAGGGATCAGCCCCAGCATTTT
TRBV25-1	TRBJ2-3	NA	NA	CASSEIQESTDTQYF	TGTGCCAGCAGTGAAATCCAGGAGAGCACAGATACGCAGTATTTT
TRBV18	TRBJ2-7	NA	large	CASSSDIIVEQYF	TGTGCCAGCTCGTCGGACATAATCGTCGAGCAGTACTTC
TRBV7-6	TRBJ2-5	NA	few	CASSLGTLLGAQYF	TGTGCCAGCAGCTTAGGGACCCTACTTGGAGCCCAGTACTTC
TRBV6-5	TRBJ2-4	NA	NA	CASSYLADREGIQYF	TGTGCCAGCAGTTACTTAGCTGACAGGGAGGGCATTCAGTACTTC
TRBV20-1	TRBJ2-1	NA	NA	CSASDYNEQFF	TGCAGTGCTAGTGACTACAATGAGCAGTTCTTC
TRBV19	TRBJ2-7	TRBD1	NA	CASSMGDRSSYEQYF	TGTGCCAGTAGTATGGGGGACAGGAGCTCCTACGAGCAGTACTTC
TRBV7-9	TRBJ1-4	NA	few	CASSDTTNEKLFF	TGTGCCAGCAGTGACACAACTAATGAAAAACTGTTTTTT
TRBV10-3	TRBJ2-5	TRBD1	NA	CAISGQGETQYF	TGTGCCATCAGTGGACAGGGGGAGACCCAGTACTTC